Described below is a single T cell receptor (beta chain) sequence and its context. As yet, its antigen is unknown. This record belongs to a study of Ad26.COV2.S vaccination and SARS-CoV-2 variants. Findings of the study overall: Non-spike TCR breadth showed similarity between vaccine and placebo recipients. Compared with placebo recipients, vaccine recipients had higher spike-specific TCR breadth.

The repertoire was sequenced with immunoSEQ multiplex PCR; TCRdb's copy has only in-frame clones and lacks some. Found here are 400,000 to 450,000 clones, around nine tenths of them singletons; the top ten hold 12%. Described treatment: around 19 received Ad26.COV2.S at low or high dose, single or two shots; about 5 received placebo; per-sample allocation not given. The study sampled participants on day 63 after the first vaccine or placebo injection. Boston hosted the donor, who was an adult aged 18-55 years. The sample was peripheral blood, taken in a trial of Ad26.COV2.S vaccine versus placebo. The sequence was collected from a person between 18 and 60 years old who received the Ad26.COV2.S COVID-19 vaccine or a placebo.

CDR3 in DNA: TGTGCCAGCAGCTTAAATGGACAGATCGGTCAGCCCCAGCATTTT. It yields the protein CASSLNGQIGQPQHF. V usage is TRBV7-9 and J usage is TRBJ1-5; possible D gene TRBD1, 6 bases. The V gene's germline CDR1 is SEHNR and CDR2 FQNEAQ (reference sequence). The CDR3 is 15 amino acids. Trimming left V 2 bases short and J 6 bases short, with 14 bases between.